This entry is about one T cell receptor (beta chain). This sample was taken from a study of blood T cells in healthy people across ages. Germline CDR1 is MGHRA and CDR2 is YSYEKL. The CDR3 runs to 18 residues. No fewer than 5.5 micrograms of total RNA were isolated from every sample. Then a second PCR, running roughly 7 to 11 cycles, was carried out with a sample-barcoded 5' primer and a J-beta primer mix. TCRdb fed the 5' RACE reads into MiXCR, producing one record per CDR3 protein. This table has roughly 1,300,000 distinct CDR3 sequences, around 59% appearing once. The sample comprised blood. The receptor comes from a man aged 18 to 30 in good health. The chain has TRBV4-1 and TRBJ2-7; D perhaps matches TRBD2 (5 bases). The J call may be mistaken, given a closer DNA end match to TRBJ2-4. In DNA form, the CDR3 reads TGCGCCAGCAGCCAAGATGGTTCCCCGAGGGTGGGCGAAAACATTCAGTACTTC. As protein: CASSQDGSPRVGENIQYF.